The 5 T cell receptor beta chains below were found in one sample sequenced in a study of shared clonotypes between healthy human individuals. Clones were read by immunoSEQ multiplex PCR, and TCRdb kept only the in-frame ones, dropping some. Of roughly 700,000 clones in the sample, less than 85% are singletons; the top ten hold under 2%. Sample: memory CD4+ T cells sorted from blood. Documented subset: CD45RA-negative fraction. The receptors derive from a woman younger than 45 in good health.

On this clone itself: A single base separates this from a much larger clone, so it may be a read error. Different DNA sequences within this sample yield the same CDR3. The V gene is TRBV7-2, the J gene TRBJ1-5; D is unresolved. From germline, CDR1 is SGHTA and CDR2 FQGNSA. V shed 1 base and J shed 6 bases, with 7 bases lying between them. The CDR3 is made up of 13 amino acids. CDR3 in DNA: TGTGCCAGCAGCTTAGATCGCGGTCAGCCCCAGCATTTT. Translation: CASSLDRGQPQHF.

This clone was detected many times. The same CDR3 can be traced to other DNA sequences in this sample. The V gene is TRBV2, the J gene TRBJ1-5; weak D call: TRBD1 (6 bases). V was pared by 6 bases and J by 1 base, with 13 bases between. Germline V gene data show CDR1 as SNHLY and CDR2 as FYNNEI. This CDR3 has 15 amino acids. CDR3 residues: CASSVGQLSNQPQHF. CDR3 DNA: TGTGCCAGCAGCGTTGGACAGTTAAGCAATCAGCCCCAGCATTTT.

This chain uses TRBV7-9 with TRBJ1-4; 8 nucleotides agree with TRBD1. The CDR3 extends over 14 amino acids. V lost 2 bases to trimming and J lost 6 bases; unmatched junction nucleotides: 2. Germline assignment: CDR1 SEHNR and CDR2 FQNEAQ (reference sequence). The CDR3 DNA reads as TGTGCCAGCAGCTTATCGACAGGGGATGAAAAACTGTTTTTT. The encoded protein is CASSLSTGDEKLFF.

This chain links TRBV18 with TRBJ2-5, with 9 bases identical to TRBD2. The DNA end is a closer match to TRBJ2-7, so the J assignment may be wrong. The germline gives CDR1 KGHSH, CDR2 LQKENI. The CDR3 is 16 amino acids. CDR3 nucleotides: TGTGCCAGCTCACCGGTTAGCGGGAGAACCTCCTACGAGCAGTACTTC. Its translation: CASSPVSGRTSYEQYF.

This clone was seen only a few times. Other DNA sequences from this sample encode an identical CDR3 as well. The gene calls are TRBV7-2 and TRBJ2-1; 9 bases are a match to TRBD2. V lost 1 base, J lost 5 bases, and 6 bases stayed unmatched. Germline CDR1 SGHTA, CDR2 FQGNSA. The CDR3 is made up of 16 amino acids. CDR3: CASSLVALAGNNEQFF. DNA of the CDR3: TGTGCCAGCAGCTTAGTTGCGCTAGCGGGGAACAATGAGCAGTTCTTC.